The rows below give T cell receptor beta chains drawn from one sample of a study of shared clonotypes between healthy human individuals. Generated by immunoSEQ multiplex PCR, the TCRdb table keeps only in-frame clones and is missing some. Here the sample spans about 1 million clones, 65% to 80% being singletons. Material: memory CD4+ T cells sorted from blood. The receptors stem from a man between 18 and 35 years old in good health. Both conserved end residues are part of each CDR3. A D gene is named only where the DNA matches it firmly. Only part of the rows carry a size: once, few, many, or a class if the clone is expanded.

d_call	clone_size	j_call	v_call	cdr3_nt	cdr3_aa
TRBD1	.	TRBJ2-2	TRBV2	TGTGCCAGCAGTCGAGGGACAGCCACCGGGGAGCTGTTTTTT	CASSRGTATGELFF
TRBD2	few	TRBJ2-7	TRBV10-3	TGTGCCATCCGGGGGGGGTCGTCCCTCTACGAGCAGTACTTC	CAIRGGSSLYEQYF
TRBD1	.	TRBJ2-1	TRBV4-1	TGCGCCAGCAGCCAAGAGGACAGGGCAAAGAGCGATGAGCAGTTCTTC	CASSQEDRAKSDEQFF
TRBD1	.	TRBJ2-3	TRBV30	TGTGCCTGGAGTGAGTGGGGACAGGGAGCAGATACGCAGTATTTT	CAWSEWGQGADTQYF
.	.	TRBJ1-1	TRBV18	TGTGCCAGCTCAGAACAGGCGGGGGGAGCTTTCTTT	CASSEQAGGAFF
.	.	TRBJ2-3	TRBV10-3	TGTGCCATCAGTGAGTCCACAGATACGCAGTATTTT	CAISESTDTQYF
TRBD1	few	TRBJ2-2	TRBV10-2	TGCGCCGGGATGACCGGGACAGGGTACACCGGGGAGCTGTTTTTT	CAGMTGTGYTGELFF
TRBD2	.	TRBJ2-7	TRBV7-2	TGTGCCAGCAGCTTAGGACTAGCGAGAAGCTACGAGCAGTACTTC	CASSLGLARSYEQYF
.	.	TRBJ2-3	TRBV28	TGTGCCAGCAGGGGACCCACAGATACGCAGTATTTT	CASRGPTDTQYF
TRBD1	.	TRBJ1-1	TRBV6-6	TGTGCCAGCAGGCGACAGGGGAAGAACACTGAAGCTTTCTTT	CASRRQGKNTEAFF
.	.	TRBJ1-2	TRBV7-9	TGTGCCAGGGCGGGGGCGGCGAGCTATGGCTACACCTTC	CARAGAASYGYTF
.	few	TRBJ1-5	TRBV7-7	TGTGCTAGCAGCACAGGGATCAATCAGCCCCAGCATTTT	CASSTGINQPQHF
TRBD2	.	TRBJ2-7	TRBV6-1	TGTGCCAGCAGTGAAAATAAAGCGGGAGGCCTTGGCGAGCAGTACTTC	CASSENKAGGLGEQYF
TRBD1	.	TRBJ1-6	TRBV19	TGTGCCAGTAGCTTCCGGGACAGGGGTTCACCCCTCCACTTT	CASSFRDRGSPLHF
TRBD1	.	TRBJ1-1	TRBV5-4	TGTGCCAGCAGACAACAGGGGGCCGACACTGAAGCTTTCTTT	CASRQQGADTEAFF
.	.	TRBJ1-1	TRBV30	TGTGCCTGGAGGCCCCGAACCGTGAACACTGAAGCTTTCTTT	CAWRPRTVNTEAFF
TRBD1	few	TRBJ1-1	TRBV18	TGTGCCAGCTCACCCTTGACAGGGCGGGTGAACACTGAAGCTTTCTTT	CASSPLTGRVNTEAFF
.	.	TRBJ2-2	TRBV5-4	TGTGCCAGCAGGTCCAGCGGTAACACCGGGGAGCTGTTTTTT	CASRSSGNTGELFF
.	.	TRBJ2-7	TRBV29-1	TGCAGCGTTCATGCGGGGGCCGAGCAGTACTTC	CSVHAGAEQYF
TRBD1	.	TRBJ1-5	TRBV19	TGTGCCAGTAGTAAAATGGACAGGGGGGCCTCTTATAGCAATCAGCCCCAGCATTTT	CASSKMDRGASYSNQPQHF
TRBD2	.	TRBJ2-4	TRBV27	TGTGCCAGCAGCCAGAGGGATAGCGGGGGGGCGAGGGCCAAAAACATTCAGTACTTC	CASSQRDSGGARAKNIQYF
.	.	TRBJ1-2	TRBV28	TGTGCCAGCATGGCAGGGAGCTATGGCTACACCTTC	CASMAGSYGYTF
.	.	TRBJ2-5	TRBV5-1	TGCGCCAGCAGCTTGGGGGGTTTGACGGAGACCCAGTACTTC	CASSLGGLTETQYF
TRBD2	.	TRBJ2-3	TRBV6-6	TGTGCCAGCAGTTATGGACTAGCGGTTTACACAGATACGCAGTATTTT	CASSYGLAVYTDTQYF